A selection of T cell receptor beta chains follows, all from one sample in a study of T cells after yellow fever vaccination. One entry per CDR3 protein results from TCRdb running MiXCR on the 5' RACE reads. This repertoire shows hundreds of thousands of distinct CDR3 sequences, around 13% found once; its top ten account for 3.2%. The sequencing used CD4+ T cells sorted from PBMCs, collected 15 days after the yellow fever booster vaccination. The source is a man aged 18 to 30 who received the YFV17D yellow fever vaccine. The CDR3 runs from the conserved cysteine through the conserved F or W. The D gene is left open where the match is weak. The listing skips clone size in some rows; elsewhere it reads once, few, many or a size class.

-	TRBJ1-2	TRBV28	few	TGTGCCAGCAGTTTAGTGGCCTTAAACTATGGCTACACCTTC	CASSLVALNYGYTF
-	TRBJ1-1	TRBV7-9	-	TGTGCCAGCAGCTTAGATCTCTTCAACACTGAAGCTTTCTTT	CASSLDLFNTEAFF
-	TRBJ2-3	TRBV18	few	TGTGCCAGCTCACCTTCACAGGGTGCTTCAGATACGCAGTATTTT	CASSPSQGASDTQYF
-	TRBJ2-4	TRBV11-2	many	TGTGCCAGCAGCCCCCCGAGGGGTCGGTTCATTCAGTACTTC	CASSPPRGRFIQYF
-	TRBJ2-3	TRBV7-3	few	TGTGCCAGCAGCTTAGGAGGGGATGGGGATACGCAGTATTTT	CASSLGGDGDTQYF
TRBD1	TRBJ1-4	TRBV25-1	-	TGTGCCAGCAGGGGGACAGGGAATGAAAAACTGTTTTTT	CASRGTGNEKLFF
-	TRBJ2-5	TRBV5-1	many	TGCGCCAGCAGCCCCCAGGGGGGCTCTCAAGAGACCCAGTACTTC	CASSPQGGSQETQYF
-	TRBJ1-4	TRBV11-2	once	TGTGCCAGCAGCGAGGGAACTAATGAAAAACTGTTTTTT	CASSEGTNEKLFF
-	TRBJ2-7	TRBV5-1	few	TGCGCCAGCAGCTTGGAGGCAGGCTCCTACTACGAGCAGTACTTC	CASSLEAGSYYEQYF
TRBD1	TRBJ1-1	TRBV11-2	many	TGTGCCAGCAGCTTAGTCCCCAGGGGGCAAGCTTTCTTT	CASSLVPRGQAFF
-	TRBJ2-2	TRBV5-1	-	TGCGCCAGCAGGTACAGGACATCGAACACCGGGGAGCTGTTTTTT	CASRYRTSNTGELFF
-	TRBJ2-1	TRBV9	few	TGTGCCAGCAGCCTCTCTGTGGGAGAAGGACTTTACAATGAGCAGTTCTTC	CASSLSVGEGLYNEQFF
-	TRBJ1-2	TRBV18	-	TGTGCCAGCTCGCAGGACAGCCAACCTGGCTACACCTTC	CASSQDSQPGYTF
TRBD1	TRBJ1-2	TRBV7-9	-	TGTGCCAGCAGCACCCGGGACAGGACTAACTATGGCTACACCTTC	CASSTRDRTNYGYTF